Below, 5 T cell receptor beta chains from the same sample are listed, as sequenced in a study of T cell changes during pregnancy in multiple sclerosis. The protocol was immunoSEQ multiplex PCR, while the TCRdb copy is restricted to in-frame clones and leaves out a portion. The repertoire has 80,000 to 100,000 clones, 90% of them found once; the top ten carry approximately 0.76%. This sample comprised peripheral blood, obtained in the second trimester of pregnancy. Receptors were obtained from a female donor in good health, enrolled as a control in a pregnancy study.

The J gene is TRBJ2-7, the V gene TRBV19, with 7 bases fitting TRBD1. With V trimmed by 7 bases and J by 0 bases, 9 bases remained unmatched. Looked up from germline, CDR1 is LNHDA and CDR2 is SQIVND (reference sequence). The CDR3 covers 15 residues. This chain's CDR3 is CASTNRGKSSYEQYF. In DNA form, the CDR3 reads TGTGCCAGTACAAACAGGGGCAAAAGCTCCTACGAGCAGTACTTC.

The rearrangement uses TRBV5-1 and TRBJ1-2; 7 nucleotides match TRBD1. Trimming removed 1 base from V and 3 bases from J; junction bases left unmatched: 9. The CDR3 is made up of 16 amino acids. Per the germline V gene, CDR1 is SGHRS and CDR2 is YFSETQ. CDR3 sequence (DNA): TGCGCCAGCAGCTTGAATATCGGCAGGGGGGACTATGGCTACACCTTC. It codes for CASSLNIGRGDYGYTF.

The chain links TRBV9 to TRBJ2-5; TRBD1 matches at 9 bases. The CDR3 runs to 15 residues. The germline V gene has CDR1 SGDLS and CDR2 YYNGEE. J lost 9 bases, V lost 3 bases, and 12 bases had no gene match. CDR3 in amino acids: CASSATGGVQGAQYF. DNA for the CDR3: TGTGCCAGCAGCGCAACAGGGGGCGTACAAGGAGCCCAGTACTTC.

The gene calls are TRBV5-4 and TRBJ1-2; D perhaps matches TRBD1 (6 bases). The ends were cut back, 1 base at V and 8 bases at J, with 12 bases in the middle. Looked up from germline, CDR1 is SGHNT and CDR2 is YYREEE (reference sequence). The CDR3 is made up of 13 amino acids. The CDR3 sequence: CASSLRQDGGYTF. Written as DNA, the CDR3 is TGTGCCAGCAGCTTGAGACAGGATGGAGGCTACACCTTC.

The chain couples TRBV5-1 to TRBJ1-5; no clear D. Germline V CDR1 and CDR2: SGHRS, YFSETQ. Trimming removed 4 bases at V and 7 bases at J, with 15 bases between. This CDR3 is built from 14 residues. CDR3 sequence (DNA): TGCGCCAGCAGCGCGGCCACGGGGATCCAGCCCCAGCATTTT. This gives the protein CASSAATGIQPQHF.